A few counts support the clone carrying this T cell receptor beta chain. The target antigen is unknown. Germline V gene sequence: CDR1 MNHEY, CDR2 SMNVEV (reference sequence). Deletions cut 3 bases from V and 5 bases from J, with 10 bases between. The CDR3 sequence is 13 residues long. Investigators reverse transcribed all isolated RNA, so they sequenced expressed TCRB transcripts. Sequencing used immunoSEQ multiplex PCR; TCRdb keeps in-frame clones, though not all of them. The table lists 350,000 to 400,000 clones, roughly 12% of them singletons. The data were taken from a study of beta chain features in type 1 diabetes. Study as a whole: Across all samples, approximately 110,000,000 sorted cells were examined. Study results and caveats: Type 1 diabetes patients showed a moderate but significant shortening of TCRB CDR3s in all four CD4+ subsets. Naive, central memory and Treg TCRB repertoires seemed to resemble each other more closely in patients than they did in healthy donors.

This TCR was sampled from a woman in her late teens or twenties with type 1 diabetes. Sequencing used naive CD4+ T cells from blood. The chain combines TRBV27 with TRBJ1-1; possibly TRBD1 for D (6 bases). The CDR3 DNA follows: TGTGCCAGCAGTTTCGGACAGAGGACTGAAGCTTTCTTT. Translation gives CASSFGQRTEAFF.